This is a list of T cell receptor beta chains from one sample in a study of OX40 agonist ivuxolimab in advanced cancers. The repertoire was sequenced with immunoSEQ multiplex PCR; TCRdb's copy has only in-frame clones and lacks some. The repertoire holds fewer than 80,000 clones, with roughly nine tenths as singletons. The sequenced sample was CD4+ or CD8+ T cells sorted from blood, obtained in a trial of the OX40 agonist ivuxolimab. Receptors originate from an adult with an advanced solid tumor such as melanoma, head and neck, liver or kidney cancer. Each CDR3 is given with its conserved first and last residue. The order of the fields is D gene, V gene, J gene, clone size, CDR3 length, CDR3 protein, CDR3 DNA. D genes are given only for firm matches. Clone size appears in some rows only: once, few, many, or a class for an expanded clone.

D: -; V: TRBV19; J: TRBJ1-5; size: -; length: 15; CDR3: CASSIRAGPVQPQHF; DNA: TGTGCCAGTAGCATCCGGGCAGGCCCCGTTCAGCCCCAGCATTTT
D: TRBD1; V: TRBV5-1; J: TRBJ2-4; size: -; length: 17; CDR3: CASSLEPGQGFKNIQYF; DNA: TGCGCCAGCAGCTTGGAGCCGGGACAGGGGTTTAAAAACATTCAGTACTTC
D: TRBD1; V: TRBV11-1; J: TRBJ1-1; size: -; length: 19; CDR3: CASSSSRTTGAGLNTEAFF; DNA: TGTGCCAGCAGCTCTTCGAGGACCACAGGGGCCGGGCTGAACACTGAAGCTTTCTTT
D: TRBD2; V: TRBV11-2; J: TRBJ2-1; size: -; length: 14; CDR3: CASRGLAGDPLQFF; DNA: TGTGCCAGCCGCGGGCTAGCGGGGGACCCCTTACAGTTCTTC
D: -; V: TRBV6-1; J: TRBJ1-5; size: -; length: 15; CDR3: CASSDEGRGGQPQHF; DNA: TGTGCCAGCAGTGATGAGGGCAGGGGAGGTCAGCCCCAGCATTTT
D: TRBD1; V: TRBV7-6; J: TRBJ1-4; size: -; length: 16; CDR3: CASSFLKTTGIEKLFF; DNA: TGTGCCAGCAGCTTTCTAAAAACGACAGGGATTGAAAAACTGTTTTTT
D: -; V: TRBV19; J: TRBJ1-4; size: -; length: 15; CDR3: CASSMAGRGNEKLFF; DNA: TGTGCCAGTAGTATGGCAGGGAGAGGTAATGAAAAACTGTTTTTT
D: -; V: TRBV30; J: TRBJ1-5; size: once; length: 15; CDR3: CAWSRAGKFNQPQHF; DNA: TGTGCCTGGAGTCGGGCAGGAAAATTCAATCAGCCCCAGCATTTT
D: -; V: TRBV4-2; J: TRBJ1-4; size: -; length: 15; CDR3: CASSLSGTEEEKLFF; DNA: TGTGCCAGCAGCCTCTCCGGGACCGAGGAGGAAAAACTGTTTTTT
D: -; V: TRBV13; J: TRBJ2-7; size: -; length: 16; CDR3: CASSPFRDGRSYEQYF; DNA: TGTGCCAGCAGCCCGTTCCGGGACGGACGCTCCTACGAGCAGTACTTC
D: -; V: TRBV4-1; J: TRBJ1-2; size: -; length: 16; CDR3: CASSHGVGAGGYGYTF; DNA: TGCGCCAGCAGTCACGGGGTTGGGGCCGGGGGCTATGGCTACACCTTC
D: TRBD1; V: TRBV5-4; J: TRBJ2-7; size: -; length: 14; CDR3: CASSQRTGTYEQYF; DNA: TGTGCCAGCAGCCAGAGGACAGGAACCTACGAGCAGTACTTC
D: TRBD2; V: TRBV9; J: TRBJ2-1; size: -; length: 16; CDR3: CASSPVRGGGATEQFF; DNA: TGTGCCAGCAGCCCAGTTCGGGGCGGGGGGGCGACTGAGCAGTTCTTC
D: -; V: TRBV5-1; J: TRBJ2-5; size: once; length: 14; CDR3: CASTPGLFQETQYF; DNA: TGCGCCAGCACCCCGGGACTCTTCCAAGAGACCCAGTACTTC
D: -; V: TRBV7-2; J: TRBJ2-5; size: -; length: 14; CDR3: CASSLELVRETQYF; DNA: TGTGCCAGCAGCTTAGAACTAGTCCGTGAGACCCAGTACTTC
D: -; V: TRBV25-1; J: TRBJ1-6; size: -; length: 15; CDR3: CASRERGRDNSPLHF; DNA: TGTGCCAGCAGGGAGAGGGGCAGGGATAATTCACCCCTCCACTTT
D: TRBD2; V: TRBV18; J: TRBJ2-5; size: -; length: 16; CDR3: CASSPRLATHQETQYF; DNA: TGTGCCAGCTCCCCCCGACTAGCGACTCACCAAGAGACCCAGTACTTC
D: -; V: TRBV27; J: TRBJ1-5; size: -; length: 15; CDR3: CASNPMASRGQPQHF; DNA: TGTGCCAGCAATCCGATGGCTTCGAGGGGTCAGCCCCAGCATTTT
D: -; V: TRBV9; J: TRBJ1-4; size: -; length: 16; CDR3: CASSVALGGRREKLFF; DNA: TGTGCCAGCAGCGTAGCCCTGGGGGGGCGGAGGGAAAAACTGTTTTTT
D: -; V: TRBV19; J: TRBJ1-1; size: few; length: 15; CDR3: CASSNSGRVNTEAFF; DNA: TGTGCCAGTAGTAACTCTGGACGGGTAAACACTGAAGCTTTCTTT
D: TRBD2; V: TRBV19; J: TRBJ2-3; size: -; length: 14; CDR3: CACRLAGGTDTQYF; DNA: TGTGCCTGTCGACTAGCGGGGGGCACAGATACGCAGTATTTT
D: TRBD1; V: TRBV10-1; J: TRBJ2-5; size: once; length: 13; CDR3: CASSGDRGETQYF; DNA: TGCGCCAGCAGTGGAGACAGGGGGGAGACCCAGTACTTC
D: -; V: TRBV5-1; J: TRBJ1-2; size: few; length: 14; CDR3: CASSLGQPNYGYTF; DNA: TGCGCCAGCAGCTTGGGACAGCCGAACTATGGCTACACCTTC
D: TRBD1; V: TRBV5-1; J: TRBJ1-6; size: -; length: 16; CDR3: CASSPSTGGRNSPLHF; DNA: TGCGCCAGCAGCCCGTCAACAGGGGGCCGTAATTCACCCCTCCACTTT
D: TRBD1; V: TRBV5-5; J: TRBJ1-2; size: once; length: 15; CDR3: CASSGPGTGPYGYTF; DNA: TGTGCCAGCAGCGGACCCGGGACAGGGCCCTATGGCTACACCTTC
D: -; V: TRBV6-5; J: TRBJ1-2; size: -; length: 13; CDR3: CASRSDSSYGYTF; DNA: TGTGCCAGCAGATCCGACAGCTCCTATGGCTACACCTTC
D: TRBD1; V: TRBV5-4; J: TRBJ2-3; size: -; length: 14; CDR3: CASSLSRGLDTQYF; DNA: TGTGCCAGCAGCTTAAGCAGGGGGCTAGATACGCAGTATTTT
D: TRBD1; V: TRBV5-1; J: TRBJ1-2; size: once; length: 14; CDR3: CASSWGQANYGYTF; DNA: TGCGCCAGCAGCTGGGGACAGGCTAACTATGGCTACACCTTC
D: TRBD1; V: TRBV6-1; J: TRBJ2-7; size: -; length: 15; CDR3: CASSRGQGDSYEQYF; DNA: TGTGCCAGCAGTCGGGGACAGGGGGATTCCTACGAGCAGTACTTC
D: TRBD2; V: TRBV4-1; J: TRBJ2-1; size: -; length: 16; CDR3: CASSQDPGGSYNEQFF; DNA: TGCGCCAGCAGCCAAGATCCGGGGGGCTCCTACAATGAGCAGTTCTTC
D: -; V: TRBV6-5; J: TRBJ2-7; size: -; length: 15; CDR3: CASSLDRAGAYEQYF; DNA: TGTGCCAGCAGCCTCGACAGGGCGGGAGCCTACGAGCAGTACTTC
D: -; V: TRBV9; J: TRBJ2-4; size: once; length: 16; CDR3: CASSVGPVSGKNIQYF; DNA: TGTGCCAGCAGCGTAGGCCCAGTTTCTGGGAAAAACATTCAGTACTTC
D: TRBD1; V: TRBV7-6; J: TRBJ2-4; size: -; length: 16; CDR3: CASSSPGTGSQNIQYF; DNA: TGTGCCAGCAGCTCCCCCGGGACAGGTTCCCAAAACATTCAGTACTTC
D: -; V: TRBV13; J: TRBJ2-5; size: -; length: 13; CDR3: CASREAASWTQYF; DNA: TGTGCCAGCAGGGAGGCGGCATCGTGGACCCAGTACTTC
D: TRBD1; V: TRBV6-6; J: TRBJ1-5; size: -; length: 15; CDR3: CASSSSGGHQTPQHF; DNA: TGTGCCAGCAGTTCGTCAGGGGGGCACCAAACGCCCCAGCATTTT